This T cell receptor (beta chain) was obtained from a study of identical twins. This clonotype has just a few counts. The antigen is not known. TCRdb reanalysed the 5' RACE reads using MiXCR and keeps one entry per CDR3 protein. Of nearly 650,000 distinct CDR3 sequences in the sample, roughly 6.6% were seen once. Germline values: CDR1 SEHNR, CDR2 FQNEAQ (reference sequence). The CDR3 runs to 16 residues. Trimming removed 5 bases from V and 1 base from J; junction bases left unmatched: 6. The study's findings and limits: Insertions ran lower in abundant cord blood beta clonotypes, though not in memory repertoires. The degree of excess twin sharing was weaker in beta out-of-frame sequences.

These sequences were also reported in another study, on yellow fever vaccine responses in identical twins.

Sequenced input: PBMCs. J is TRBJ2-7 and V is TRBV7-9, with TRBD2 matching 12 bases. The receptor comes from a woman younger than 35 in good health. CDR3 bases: TGTGCCAGCAGCCGAGGGGGGACTAGCGGGTCCTACGAGCAGTACTTC. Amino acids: CASSRGGTSGSYEQYF. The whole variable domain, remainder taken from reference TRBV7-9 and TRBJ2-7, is DTGVSQNPRHKITKRGQNVTFRCDPISEHNRLYWYRQTLGQGPEFLTYFQNEAQLEKSRLLSDRFSAERPKGSFSTLEIQRTEQGDSAMYLCASSRGGTSGSYEQYFGPGTRLTVT.